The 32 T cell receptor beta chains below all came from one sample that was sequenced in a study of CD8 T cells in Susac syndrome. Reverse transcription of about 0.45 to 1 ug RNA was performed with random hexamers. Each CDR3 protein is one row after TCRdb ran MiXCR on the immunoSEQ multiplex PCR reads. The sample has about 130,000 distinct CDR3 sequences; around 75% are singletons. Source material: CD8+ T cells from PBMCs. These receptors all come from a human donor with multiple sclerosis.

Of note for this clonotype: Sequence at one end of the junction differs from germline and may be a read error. The CDR3 loop reads CASSPQDREEIQYF. The DNA for the CDR3 is TGTGCCAGCAGCCCCCAGGACAGGGAAGAGATCCAGTACTTC. This chain joins TRBV5-5 and TRBJ2-5; the match to TRBD1 covers 8 bases. This CDR3 contains 14 residues. In germline, CDR1 is SGHKS, CDR2 YYEKEE (reference sequence).

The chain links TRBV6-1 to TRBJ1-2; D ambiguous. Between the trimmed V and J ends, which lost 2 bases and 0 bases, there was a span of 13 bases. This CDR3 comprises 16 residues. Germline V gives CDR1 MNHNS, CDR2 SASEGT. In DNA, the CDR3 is TGTGCCAGCAGTGAATTGGGCGTAGAGGCTAACTATGGCTACACCTTC. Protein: CASSELGVEANYGYTF.

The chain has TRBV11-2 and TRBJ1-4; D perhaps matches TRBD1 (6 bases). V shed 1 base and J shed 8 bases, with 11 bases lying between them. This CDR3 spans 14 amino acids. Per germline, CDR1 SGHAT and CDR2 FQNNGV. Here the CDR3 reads CASSLATGVEKLFF. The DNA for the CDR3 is TGTGCCAGCAGCTTAGCGACAGGAGTAGAAAAACTGTTTTTT.

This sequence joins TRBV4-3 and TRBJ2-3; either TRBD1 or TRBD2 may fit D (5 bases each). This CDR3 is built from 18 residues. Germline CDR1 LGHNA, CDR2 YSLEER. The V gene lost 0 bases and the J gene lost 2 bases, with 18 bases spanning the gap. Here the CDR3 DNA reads TGCGCCAGCAGCCAAGAGAGGACACTAGGAGCCAACACAGATACGCAGTATTTT. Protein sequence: CASSQERTLGANTDTQYF.

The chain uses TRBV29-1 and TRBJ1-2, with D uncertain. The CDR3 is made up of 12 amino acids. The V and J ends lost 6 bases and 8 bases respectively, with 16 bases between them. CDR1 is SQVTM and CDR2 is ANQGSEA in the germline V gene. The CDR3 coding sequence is TGCAGCGTCTCTGGAGACGGTCGAGGCTACACCTTC. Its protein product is CSVSGDGRGYTF.

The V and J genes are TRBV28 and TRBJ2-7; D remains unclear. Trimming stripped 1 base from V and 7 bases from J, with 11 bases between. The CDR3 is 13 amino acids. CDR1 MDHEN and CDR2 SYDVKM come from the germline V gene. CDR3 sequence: CASSLSNSREQYF. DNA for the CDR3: TGTGCCAGCAGTTTATCGAATAGCCGGGAGCAGTACTTC.

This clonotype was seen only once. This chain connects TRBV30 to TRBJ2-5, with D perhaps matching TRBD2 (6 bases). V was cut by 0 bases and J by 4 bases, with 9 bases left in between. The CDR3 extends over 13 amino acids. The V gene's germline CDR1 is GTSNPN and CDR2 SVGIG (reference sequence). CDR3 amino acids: CAWSVRERETQYF. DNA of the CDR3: TGTGCCTGGAGTGTACGGGAGAGAGAGACCCAGTACTTC.

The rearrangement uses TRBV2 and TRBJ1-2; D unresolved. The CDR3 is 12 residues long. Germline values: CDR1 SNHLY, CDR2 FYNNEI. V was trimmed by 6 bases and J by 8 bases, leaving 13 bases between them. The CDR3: CASSGGRSGYTF. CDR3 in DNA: TGTGCCAGCAGCGGCGGGCGGAGCGGCTACACCTTC. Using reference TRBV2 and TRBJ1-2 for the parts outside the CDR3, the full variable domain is EPEVTQTPSHQVTQMGQEVILRCVPISNHLYFYWYRQILGQKVEFLVSFYNNEISEKSEIFDDQFSVERPDGSNFTLKIRSTKLEDSAMYFCASSGGRSGYTFGSGTRLTVV.

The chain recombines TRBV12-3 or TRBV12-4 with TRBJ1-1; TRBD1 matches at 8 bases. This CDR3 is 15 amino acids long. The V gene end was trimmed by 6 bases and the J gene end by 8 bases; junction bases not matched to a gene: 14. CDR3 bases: TGTGCCAGCAGCCCCCGTCCGGGACAGGCTACCGAAGCTTTCTTT. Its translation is CASSPRPGQATEAFF.

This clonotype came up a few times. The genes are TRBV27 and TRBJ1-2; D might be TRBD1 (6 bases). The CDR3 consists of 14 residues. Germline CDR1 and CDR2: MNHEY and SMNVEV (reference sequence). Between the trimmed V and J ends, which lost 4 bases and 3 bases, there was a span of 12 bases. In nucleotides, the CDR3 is TGTGCCAGCAGTTCGGCGGACAGCCACTATGGCTACACCTTC. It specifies CASSSADSHYGYTF.

CDR3 sequence (DNA): TGTGCCAGCAGTTTCAGGCAGGGAGAGGGTTGGAGAGACAATGAGCAGTTCTTC. It translates to CASSFRQGEGWRDNEQFF. The V and J genes are TRBV27 and TRBJ2-1, with D perhaps assigned TRBD1 or TRBD2 (5 bases each). The CDR3 spans 18 residues. Deletions cut 3 bases from V and 5 bases from J, with 23 bases between. Per germline, CDR1 MNHEY and CDR2 SMNVEV (reference sequence).

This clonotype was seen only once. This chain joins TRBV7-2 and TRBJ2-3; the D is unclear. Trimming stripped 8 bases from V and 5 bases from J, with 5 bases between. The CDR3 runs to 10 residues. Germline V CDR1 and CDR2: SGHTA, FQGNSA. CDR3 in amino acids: CASLGDTQYF. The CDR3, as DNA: TGTGCCAGCTTAGGAGATACGCAGTATTTT.

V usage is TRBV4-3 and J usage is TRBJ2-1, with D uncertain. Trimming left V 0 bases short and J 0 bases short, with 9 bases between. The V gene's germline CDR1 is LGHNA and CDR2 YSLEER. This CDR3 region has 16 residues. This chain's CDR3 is CASSQDDTSSYNEQFF. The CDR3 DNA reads TGCGCCAGCAGCCAAGATGACACAAGCTCCTACAATGAGCAGTTCTTC.

The CDR3 region is CASSLGAGSGYTF. The CDR3 region has the DNA TGTGCCAGCAGCTTAGGGGCAGGGAGTGGCTACACCTTC. The V gene is TRBV11-2, the J gene TRBJ1-2; D is perhaps TRBD1 (5 bases). Germline V gives CDR1 SGHAT, CDR2 FQNNGV. This CDR3 comprises 13 residues. Trimming stripped 1 base from V and 7 bases from J, with 10 bases between. Looking up the rest from reference TRBV11-2 and TRBJ1-2 gives the full variable domain: EAGVAQSPRYKIIEKRQSVAFWCNPISGHATLYWYQQILGQGPKLLIQFQNNGVVDDSQLPKDRFSAERLKGVDSTLKIQPAKLEDSAVYLCASSLGAGSGYTFGSGTRLTVV.

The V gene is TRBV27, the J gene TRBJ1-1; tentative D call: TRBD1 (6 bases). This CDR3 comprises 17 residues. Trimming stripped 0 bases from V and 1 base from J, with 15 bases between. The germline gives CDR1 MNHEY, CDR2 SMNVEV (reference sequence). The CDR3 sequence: CASSLSSYRGENTEAFF. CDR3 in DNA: TGTGCCAGCAGTTTATCTTCTTATAGGGGGGAGAACACTGAAGCTTTCTTT.

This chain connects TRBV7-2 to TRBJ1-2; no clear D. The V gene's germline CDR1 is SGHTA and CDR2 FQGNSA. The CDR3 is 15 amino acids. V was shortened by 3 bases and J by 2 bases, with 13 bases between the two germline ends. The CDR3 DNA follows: TGTGCCAGCAGCTTTGGGATTGAGGGAAACTATGGCTACACCTTC. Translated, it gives CASSFGIEGNYGYTF.

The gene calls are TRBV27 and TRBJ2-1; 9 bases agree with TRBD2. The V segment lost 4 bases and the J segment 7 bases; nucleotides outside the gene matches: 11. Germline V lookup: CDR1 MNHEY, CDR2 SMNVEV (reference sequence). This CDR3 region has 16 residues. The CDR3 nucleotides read TGTGCCAGCAGTTGGGGGGAAATAGCGGGAGATAATGAGCAGTTCTTC. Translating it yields CASSWGEIAGDNEQFF.

CDR3 sequence reads: CATSRDLLNEQYF. The CDR3 DNA reads as TGTGCCACCAGCAGAGATTTGCTGAACGAGCAGTACTTC. The V and J genes are TRBV15 and TRBJ2-7; D unclear. Germline CDR1 is LNHNV and CDR2 is YYDKDF (reference sequence). Trimming took 0 bases from V and 5 from J, leaving 8 bases between them. The CDR3 spans 13 residues.

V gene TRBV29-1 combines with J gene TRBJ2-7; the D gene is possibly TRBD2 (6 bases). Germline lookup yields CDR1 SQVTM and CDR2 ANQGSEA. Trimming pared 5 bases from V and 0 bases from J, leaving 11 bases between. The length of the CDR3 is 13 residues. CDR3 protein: CSVTAGNSYEQYF. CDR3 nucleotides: TGCAGCGTTACGGCGGGGAACTCCTACGAGCAGTACTTC.

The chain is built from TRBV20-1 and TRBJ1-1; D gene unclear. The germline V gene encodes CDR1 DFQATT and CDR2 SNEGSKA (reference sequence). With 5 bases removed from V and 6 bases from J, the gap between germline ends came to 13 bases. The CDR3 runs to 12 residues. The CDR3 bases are TGCAGTGCTCCCCACCAGAGGCCTGAAGCTTTCTTT. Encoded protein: CSAPHQRPEAFF.

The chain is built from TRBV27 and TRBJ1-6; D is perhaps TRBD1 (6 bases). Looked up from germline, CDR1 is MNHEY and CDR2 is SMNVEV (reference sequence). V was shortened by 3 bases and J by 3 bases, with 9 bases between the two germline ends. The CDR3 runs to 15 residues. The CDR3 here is CASSFGQNYNSPLHF. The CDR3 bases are TGTGCCAGCAGTTTCGGACAGAACTATAATTCACCCCTCCACTTT.

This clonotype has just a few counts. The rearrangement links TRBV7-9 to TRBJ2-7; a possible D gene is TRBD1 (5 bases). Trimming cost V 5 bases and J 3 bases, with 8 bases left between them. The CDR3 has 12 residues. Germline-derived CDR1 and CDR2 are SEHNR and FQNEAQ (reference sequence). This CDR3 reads CASSTDSYEQYF. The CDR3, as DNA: TGTGCCAGCAGCACTGACAGCTACGAGCAGTACTTC. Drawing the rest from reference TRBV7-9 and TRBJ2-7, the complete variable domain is DTGVSQNPRHKITKRGQNVTFRCDPISEHNRLYWYRQTLGQGPEFLTYFQNEAQLEKSRLLSDRFSAERPKGSFSTLEIQRTEQGDSAMYLCASSTDSYEQYFGPGTRLTVT.

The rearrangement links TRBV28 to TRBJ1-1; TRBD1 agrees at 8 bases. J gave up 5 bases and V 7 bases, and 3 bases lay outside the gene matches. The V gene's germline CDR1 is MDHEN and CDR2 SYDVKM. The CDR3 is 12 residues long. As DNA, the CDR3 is TGTGCCAGCATGGACAGGGTAACTGAAGCTTTCTTT. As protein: CASMDRVTEAFF.

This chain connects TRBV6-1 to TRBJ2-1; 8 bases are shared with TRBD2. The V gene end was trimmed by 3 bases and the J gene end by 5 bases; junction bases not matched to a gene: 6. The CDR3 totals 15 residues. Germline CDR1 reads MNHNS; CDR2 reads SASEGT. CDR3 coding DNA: TGTGCCAGCAGTGATAGCGGGGACCACAACAATGAGCAGTTCTTC. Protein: CASSDSGDHNNEQFF.

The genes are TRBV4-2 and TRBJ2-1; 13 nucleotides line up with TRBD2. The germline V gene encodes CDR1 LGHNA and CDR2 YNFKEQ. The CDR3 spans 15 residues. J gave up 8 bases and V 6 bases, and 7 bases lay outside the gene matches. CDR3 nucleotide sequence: TGTGCCAGCAGACCCGGGACTAGCGGGACCTATGAGCAGTTCTTC. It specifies CASRPGTSGTYEQFF.

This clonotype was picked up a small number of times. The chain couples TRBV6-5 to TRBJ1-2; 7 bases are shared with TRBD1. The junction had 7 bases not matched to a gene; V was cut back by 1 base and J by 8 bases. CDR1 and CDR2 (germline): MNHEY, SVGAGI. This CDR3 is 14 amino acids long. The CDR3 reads CASSYFEGADGYTF. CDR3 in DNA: TGTGCCAGCAGTTACTTTGAGGGGGCTGACGGCTACACCTTC.

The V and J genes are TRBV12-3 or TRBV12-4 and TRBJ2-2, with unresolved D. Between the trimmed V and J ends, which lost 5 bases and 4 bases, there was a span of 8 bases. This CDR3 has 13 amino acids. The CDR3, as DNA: TGTGCCAGCAGTCTCTTTGGCACCGGGGAGCTGTTTTTT. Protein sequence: CASSLFGTGELFF.

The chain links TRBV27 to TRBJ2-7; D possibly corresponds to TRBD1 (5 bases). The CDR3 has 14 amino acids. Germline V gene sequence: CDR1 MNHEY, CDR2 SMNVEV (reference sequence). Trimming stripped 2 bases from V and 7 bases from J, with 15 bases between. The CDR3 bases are TGTGCCAGCAGTTTAACCCAGGGTTCGCTTGAGCAGTACGTC. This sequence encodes CASSLTQGSLEQYV.

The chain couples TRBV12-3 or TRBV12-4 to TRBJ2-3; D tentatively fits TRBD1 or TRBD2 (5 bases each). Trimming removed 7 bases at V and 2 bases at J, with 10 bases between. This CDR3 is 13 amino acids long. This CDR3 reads CASISGLTDTQYF. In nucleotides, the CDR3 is TGTGCCAGCATTTCGGGGCTCACAGATACGCAGTATTTT.

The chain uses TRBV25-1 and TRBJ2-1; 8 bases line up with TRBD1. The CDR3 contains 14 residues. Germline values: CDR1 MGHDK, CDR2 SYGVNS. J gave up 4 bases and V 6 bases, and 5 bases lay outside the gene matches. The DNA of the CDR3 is TGTGCCAGCAGCCACGGACAGGGTTACAATGAGCAGTTCTTC. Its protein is CASSHGQGYNEQFF. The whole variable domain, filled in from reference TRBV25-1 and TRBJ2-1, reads EADIYQTPRYLVIGTGKKITLECSQTMGHDKMYWYQQDPGMELHLIHYSYGVNSTEKGDLSSESTVSRIRTEHFPLTLESARPSHTSQYLCASSHGQGYNEQFFGPGTRLTVL.

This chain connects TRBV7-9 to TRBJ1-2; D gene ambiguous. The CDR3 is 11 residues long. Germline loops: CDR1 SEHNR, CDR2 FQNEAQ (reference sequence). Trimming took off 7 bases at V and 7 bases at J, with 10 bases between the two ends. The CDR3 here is CASKTEGGYTF. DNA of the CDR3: TGTGCCAGCAAAACGGAGGGTGGCTACACCTTC.

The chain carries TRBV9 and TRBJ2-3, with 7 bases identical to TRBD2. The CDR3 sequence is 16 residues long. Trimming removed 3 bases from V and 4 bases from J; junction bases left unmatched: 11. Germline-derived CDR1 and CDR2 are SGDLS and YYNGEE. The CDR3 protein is CASSENKATSADTQYF. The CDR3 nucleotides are TGTGCCAGCAGCGAGAACAAGGCTACTAGCGCAGATACGCAGTATTTT.